This TCR beta chain stems from a study of Ad26.COV2.S vaccination and SARS-CoV-2 variants (dated by TCRdb to about 2021). With respect to the entire study: Donors in the vaccine arm were drawn from COV1001, a multicentre, randomized, double-blind, placebo-controlled phase I-IIa trial testing Ad26.COV2.S in healthy adults. Ad26.COV2.S was administered intramuscularly at 5 x 10^10 or 1 x 10^11 viral particles, either as a single shot or as two shots given 56 days apart. TCRbeta repertoire sequencing served as the tool for gauging how specific and how broad the SARS-CoV-2-reactive T cell receptors were following Ad26.COV2.S vaccination. The TCR-sequenced set comprised around 32 samples: roughly 19 Ad26.COV2.S vaccine recipients, 5 placebo recipients and 8 SARS-CoV-2 convalescent individuals. Participants in the trial were split at random into five groups of five each, receiving low-dose or high-dose Ad26.COV2.S once or twice, or else placebo on both occasions. Investigators did not know the trial group allocation while performing experiments and assessing outcomes.

Sample treatment or condition, as interpreted from the label and publication: about 20 received Ad26.COV2.S at low or high dose, single or two shots; five or six received placebo; per-sample allocation not given. For vaccine and placebo recipients, repertoires were sequenced using samples collected on day 63 after the first injection. Cohort 1b enrolled 20 to 30 adults aged 18-55 years at a single site in Boston, USA, between 29 July and 7 August 2020. Ad26.COV2.S consisted of a replication-incompetent adenovirus type 26 vector by which a prefusion-stabilized SARS-CoV-2 spike protein from the original Wuhan strain was expressed. The CDR3 numbers 16 residues from cysteine through phenylalanine. CDR3 DNA only is kept here, 48 bases in frame from base 1. The germline V gene provides CDR1 SGHTA and CDR2 FQGTGA. Relative to germline, V is missing 5 bases and J is missing 5 bases, with 10 bases of the junction outside any gene match.

The immunoSEQ Assay was the method used to sequence TCRbeta CDR3 regions. After extraction, genomic DNA underwent amplification by bias-controlled multiplex PCR, followed by high-throughput sequencing. In the authors' own workflow: To quantify the absolute abundance of every unique TCRbeta CDR3 region, sequences were collapsed and filtered. T cell fraction was estimated by normalization of TCRbeta template counts to usable DNA, with usable DNA being measured through amplification of reference genes present in all nucleated cells. Repertoire TCRs were annotated as SARS-CoV-2-specific by exact matching of V gene, CDR3 amino acid sequence and J gene to a known reactive TCR set. The reference SARS-CoV-2 TCR set came from MIRA and was filtered for enrichment in COVID-19-positive ImmuneCODE repertoires, removing public or cross-reactive TCRs. Based on the MIRA antigens, annotated TCRs were further analysed at the level of specific ORF or position within ORF. Breadth was defined as the number of annotated unique rearrangements divided by the total number of unique productive rearrangements, and depth was defined as the summed frequency of the annotated unique rearrangements. Two-sided Wilcoxon rank-sum tests were applied when comparing TCR breadth between groups. In its TCRdb copy, this immuneACCESS table keeps in-frame sequences only and misses some clones. Where compared with another copy, unresolved V genes explain less than half of these, and the others have no known cause. Clone size and the V and J calls come from that table; the DNA yielded D and trimming. The sample records about 440,000 clones, 90% of which are singletons. Jointly, the top ten make up about 4.4% of the sample.

General conclusions and limits of the study: Compared with placebo recipients, Ad26.COV2.S recipients showed higher spike-specific TCR breadth (P = 0.0014). According to the authors, total T cell responses may have been underestimated by the TCR breadth and depth analyses. Non-spike TCR breadth was comparable between vaccine and placebo recipients, consistent with the vaccine containing only spike. After vaccination, substantial breadth of spike-specific CD8+ and CD4+ T cell responses was reported. Comparing responses between vaccine doses or regimens was not something the study was powered to do.

For this clone: This clone's antigen is unknown. Per-nucleotide qualities are absent, and no much larger clonotype sits a single base away.

The sequences come from peripheral blood, collected in a trial of Ad26.COV2.S vaccine versus placebo. This sequence uses TRBV7-3 and TRBJ2-1; the central 9 bases match TRBD2. The TCR sequence derives from a person between 18 and 65 years old who received the Ad26.COV2.S COVID-19 vaccine or a placebo. CDR3 loop: CASSGRRAGGHNEQFF. The DNA reads as follows: TGTGCCAGCAGCGGCCGGCGGGCGGGGGGGCACAATGAGCAGTTCTTC.